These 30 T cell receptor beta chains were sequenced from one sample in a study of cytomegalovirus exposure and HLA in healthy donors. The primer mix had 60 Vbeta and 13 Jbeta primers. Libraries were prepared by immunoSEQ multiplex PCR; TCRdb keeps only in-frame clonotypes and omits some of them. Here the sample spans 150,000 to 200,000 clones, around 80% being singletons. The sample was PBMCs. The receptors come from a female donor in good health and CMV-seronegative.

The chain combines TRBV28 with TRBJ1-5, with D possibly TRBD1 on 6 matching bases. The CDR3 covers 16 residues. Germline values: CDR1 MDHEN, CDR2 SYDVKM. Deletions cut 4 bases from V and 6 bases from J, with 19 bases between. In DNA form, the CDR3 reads TGTGCCAGCAGTTCGACAGGCAGGGGAATTCTTCAGCCCCAGCATTTT. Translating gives CASSSTGRGILQPQHF.

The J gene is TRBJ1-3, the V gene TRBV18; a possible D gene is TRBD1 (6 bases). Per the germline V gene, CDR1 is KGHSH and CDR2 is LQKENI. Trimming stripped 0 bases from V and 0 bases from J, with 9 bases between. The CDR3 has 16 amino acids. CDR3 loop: CASSPPTGRSGNTIYF. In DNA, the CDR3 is TGTGCCAGCTCACCACCGACAGGCCGCTCTGGAAACACCATATATTTT.

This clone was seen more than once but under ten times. CDR3 DNA sequence: TGTGCCAGCAGTTCCTTGGGAGAGAACACTGAAGCTTTCTTT. This translates into CASSSLGENTEAFF. This sequence joins TRBV25-1 and TRBJ1-1, with D uncertain. The CDR3 totals 14 residues. The V gene's germline CDR1 is MGHDK and CDR2 SYGVNS. Trimming cost V 5 bases and J 1 base, with 11 bases left between them.

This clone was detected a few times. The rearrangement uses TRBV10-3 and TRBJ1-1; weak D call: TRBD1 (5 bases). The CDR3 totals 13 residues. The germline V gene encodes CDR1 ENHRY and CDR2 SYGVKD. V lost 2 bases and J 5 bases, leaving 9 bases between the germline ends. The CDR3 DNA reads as TGTGCCATCAGTGAGGGGGGAGGGACTGAAGCTTTCTTT. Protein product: CAISEGGGTEAFF.

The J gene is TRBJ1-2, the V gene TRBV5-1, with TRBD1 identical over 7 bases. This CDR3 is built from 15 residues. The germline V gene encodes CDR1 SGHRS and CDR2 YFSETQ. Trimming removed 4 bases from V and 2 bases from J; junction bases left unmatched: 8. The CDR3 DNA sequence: TGCGCCAGCAGCCAAAGGGACAGCCTAAACTATGGCTACACCTTC. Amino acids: CASSQRDSLNYGYTF.

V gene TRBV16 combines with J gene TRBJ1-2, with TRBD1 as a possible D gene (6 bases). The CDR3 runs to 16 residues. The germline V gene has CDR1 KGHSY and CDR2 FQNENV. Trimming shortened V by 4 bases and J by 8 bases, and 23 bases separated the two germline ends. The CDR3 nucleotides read TGTGCCAGCAGCCGGCCGGCGGACAGAGTCTCTCGGGGCTACACCTTC. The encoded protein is CASSRPADRVSRGYTF.

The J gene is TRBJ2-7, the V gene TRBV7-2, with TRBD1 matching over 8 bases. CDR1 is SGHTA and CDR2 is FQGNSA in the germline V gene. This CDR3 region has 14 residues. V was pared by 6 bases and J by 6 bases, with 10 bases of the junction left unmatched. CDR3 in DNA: TGTGCCAGCAGGCCCCGGGACAGGTACATCGAGCAGTACTTC. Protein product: CASRPRDRYIEQYF.

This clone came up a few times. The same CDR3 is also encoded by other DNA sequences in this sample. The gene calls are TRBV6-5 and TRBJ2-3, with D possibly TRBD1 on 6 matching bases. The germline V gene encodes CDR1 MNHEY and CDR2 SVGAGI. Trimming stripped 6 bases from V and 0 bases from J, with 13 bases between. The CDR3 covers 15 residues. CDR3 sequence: CASRLDRGSTDTQYF. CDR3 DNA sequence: TGTGCCAGCAGGCTCGATAGGGGGAGCACAGATACGCAGTATTTT.

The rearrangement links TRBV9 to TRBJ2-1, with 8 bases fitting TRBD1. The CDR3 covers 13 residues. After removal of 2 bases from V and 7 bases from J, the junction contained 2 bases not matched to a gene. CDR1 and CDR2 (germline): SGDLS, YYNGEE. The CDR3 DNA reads TGTGCCAGCAGCGTTACAGGGGGAAATGAGCAGTTCTTC. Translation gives CASSVTGGNEQFF.

The CDR3 region has the DNA TGTGCCAGTAGTAATTCCCGGGGGGGAAAACTGTTTTTT. This translates into CASSNSRGGKLFF. This rearrangement joins TRBV19 to TRBJ1-4, with TRBD1 as a possible D gene (5 bases). The CDR3 loop spans 13 amino acids. Germline CDR1 is LNHDA and CDR2 is SQIVND (reference sequence). The V end lost 4 bases, the J end lost 10 bases, and 13 bases lay between the germline ends. Complete variable domain (other parts from reference TRBV19 and TRBJ1-4): DGGITQSPKYLFRKEGQNVTLSCEQNLNHDAMYWYRQDPGQGLRLIYYSQIVNDFQKGDIAEGYSVSREKKESFPLTVTSAQKNPTAFYLCASSNSRGGKLFFGSGTQLSVL.

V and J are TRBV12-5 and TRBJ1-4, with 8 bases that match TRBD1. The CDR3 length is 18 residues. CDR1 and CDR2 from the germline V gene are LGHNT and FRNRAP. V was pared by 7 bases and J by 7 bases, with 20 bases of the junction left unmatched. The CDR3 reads CASADCPKQGGFGEKLFF. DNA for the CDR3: TGTGCTAGTGCCGACTGCCCTAAACAGGGGGGGTTCGGTGAAAAACTGTTTTTT.

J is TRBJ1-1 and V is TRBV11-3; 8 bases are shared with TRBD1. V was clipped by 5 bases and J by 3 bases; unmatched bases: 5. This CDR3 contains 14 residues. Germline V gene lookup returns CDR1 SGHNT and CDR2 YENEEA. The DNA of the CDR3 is TGTGCCAGCAGCCCCCAGGGGGCCTACACTGAAGCTTTCTTT. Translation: CASSPQGAYTEAFF.

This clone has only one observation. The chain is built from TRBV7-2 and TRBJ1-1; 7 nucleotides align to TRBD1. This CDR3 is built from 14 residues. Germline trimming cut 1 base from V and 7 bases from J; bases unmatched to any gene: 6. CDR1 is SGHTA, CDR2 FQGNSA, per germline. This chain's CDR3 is CASSLGRGQFEAFF. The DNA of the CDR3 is TGTGCCAGCAGCTTAGGTCGGGGACAGTTTGAAGCTTTCTTT.

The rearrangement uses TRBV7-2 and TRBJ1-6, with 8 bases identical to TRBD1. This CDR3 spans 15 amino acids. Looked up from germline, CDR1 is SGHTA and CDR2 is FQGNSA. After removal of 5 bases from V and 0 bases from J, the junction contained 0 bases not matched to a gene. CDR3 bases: TGTGCCAGCAGCGACAGGGGCTCCTATAATTCACCCCTCCACTTT. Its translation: CASSDRGSYNSPLHF. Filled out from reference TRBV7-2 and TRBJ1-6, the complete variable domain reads GAGVSQSPSNKVTEKGKDVELRCDPISGHTALYWYRQSLGQGLEFLIYFQGNSAPDKSGLPSDRFSAERTGGSVSTLTIQRTQQEDSAVYLCASSDRGSYNSPLHFGNGTRLTVT.

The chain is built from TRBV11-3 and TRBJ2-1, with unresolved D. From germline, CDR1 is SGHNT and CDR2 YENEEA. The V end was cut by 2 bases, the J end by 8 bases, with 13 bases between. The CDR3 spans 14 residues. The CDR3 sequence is CASSLYERVDEQFF. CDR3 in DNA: TGTGCCAGCAGCTTATATGAACGGGTGGATGAGCAGTTCTTC.

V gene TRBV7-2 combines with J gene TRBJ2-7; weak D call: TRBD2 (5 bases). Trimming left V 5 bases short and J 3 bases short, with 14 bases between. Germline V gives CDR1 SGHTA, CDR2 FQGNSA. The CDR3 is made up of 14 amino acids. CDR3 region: CASSAPGLGYEQYF. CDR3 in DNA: TGTGCCAGCAGCGCGCCCGGACTCGGCTACGAGCAGTACTTC.

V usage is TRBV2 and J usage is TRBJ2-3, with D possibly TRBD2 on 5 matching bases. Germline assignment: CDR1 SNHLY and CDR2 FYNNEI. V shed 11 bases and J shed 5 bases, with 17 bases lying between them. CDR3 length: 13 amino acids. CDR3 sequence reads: CAGGQALKDTQYF. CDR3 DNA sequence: TGTGCCGGCGGGCAGGCTCTCAAAGATACGCAGTATTTT. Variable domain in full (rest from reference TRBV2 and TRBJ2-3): EPEVTQTPSHQVTQMGQEVILRCVPISNHLYFYWYRQILGQKVEFLVSFYNNEISEKSEIFDDQFSVERPDGSNFTLKIRSTKLEDSAMYFCAGGQALKDTQYFGPGTRLTVL.

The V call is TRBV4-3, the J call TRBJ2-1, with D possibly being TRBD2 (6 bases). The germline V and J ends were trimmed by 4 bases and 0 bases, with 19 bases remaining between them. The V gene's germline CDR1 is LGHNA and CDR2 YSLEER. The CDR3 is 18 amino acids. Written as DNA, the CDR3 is TGCGCCAGCAGCCGCGGAGGGGATGTCACCAACTCCTACAATGAGCAGTTCTTC. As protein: CASSRGGDVTNSYNEQFF.

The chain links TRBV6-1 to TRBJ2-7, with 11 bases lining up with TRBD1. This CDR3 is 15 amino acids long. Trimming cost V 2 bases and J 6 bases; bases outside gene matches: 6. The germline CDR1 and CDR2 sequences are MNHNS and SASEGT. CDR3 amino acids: CASSEIGQGAFEQYF. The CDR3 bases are TGTGCCAGCAGTGAAATAGGACAGGGGGCGTTCGAGCAGTACTTC.

The CDR3 DNA reads as TGTGCCAGCAGCCGAATAGGGACAGGGAGTGAAAAACTGTTTTTT. The encoded protein is CASSRIGTGSEKLFF. The V call is TRBV27, the J call TRBJ1-4; 9 bases match TRBD1. The germline gives CDR1 MNHEY, CDR2 SMNVEV (reference sequence). Unmatched junction bases numbered 9, after V lost 6 bases and J lost 7 bases. This CDR3 is built from 15 residues.

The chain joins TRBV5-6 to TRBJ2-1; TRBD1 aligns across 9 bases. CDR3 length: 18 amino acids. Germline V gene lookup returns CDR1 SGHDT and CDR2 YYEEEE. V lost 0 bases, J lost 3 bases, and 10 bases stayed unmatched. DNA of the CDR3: TGTGCCAGCAGCTTGGAAAGGGACAGGGAGCGATTCTACAATGAGCAGTTCTTC. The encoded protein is CASSLERDRERFYNEQFF.

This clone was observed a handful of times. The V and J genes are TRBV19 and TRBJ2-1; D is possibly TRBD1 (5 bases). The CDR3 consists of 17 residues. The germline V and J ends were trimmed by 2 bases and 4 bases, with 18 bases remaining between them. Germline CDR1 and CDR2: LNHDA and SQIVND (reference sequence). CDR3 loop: CASSIRGSGEAYNEQFF. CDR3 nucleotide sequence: TGTGCCAGTAGTATAAGGGGTTCAGGAGAGGCGTACAATGAGCAGTTCTTC.

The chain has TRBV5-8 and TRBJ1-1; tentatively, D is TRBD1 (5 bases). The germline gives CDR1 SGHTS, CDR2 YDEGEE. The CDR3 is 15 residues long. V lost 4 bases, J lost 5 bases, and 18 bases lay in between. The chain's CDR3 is CASSSRTLRKTEAFF. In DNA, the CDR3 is TGTGCCAGCAGCAGCCGGACACTCCGGAAAACTGAAGCTTTCTTT.

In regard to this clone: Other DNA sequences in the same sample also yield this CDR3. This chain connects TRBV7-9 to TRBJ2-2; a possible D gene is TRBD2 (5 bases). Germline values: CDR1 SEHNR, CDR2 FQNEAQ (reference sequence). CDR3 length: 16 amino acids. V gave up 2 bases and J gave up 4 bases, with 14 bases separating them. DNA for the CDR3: TGTGCCAGCAGCTTATACCGGGGTGGCGGCACCGGGGAGCTGTTTTTT. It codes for CASSLYRGGGTGELFF.

The CDR3 sequence is CASSYSSGGSYGYTF. The DNA for the CDR3 is TGTGCCAGCAGTTACTCGTCCGGCGGGTCCTATGGCTACACCTTC. The genes are TRBV6-6 and TRBJ1-2, with no clear D. CDR1 and CDR2 (germline): MNHNY, SVGAGI (reference sequence). Trimming left V 0 bases short and J 4 bases short, with 12 bases between. There are 15 residues in the CDR3.

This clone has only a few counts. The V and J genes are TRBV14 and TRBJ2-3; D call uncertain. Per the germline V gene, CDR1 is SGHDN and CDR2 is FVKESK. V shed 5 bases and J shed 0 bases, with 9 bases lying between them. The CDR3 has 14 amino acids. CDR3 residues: CASSSDFSTDTQYF. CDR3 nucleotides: TGTGCCAGCAGCAGTGACTTTAGCACAGATACGCAGTATTTT. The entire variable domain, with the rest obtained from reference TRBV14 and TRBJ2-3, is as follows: EAGVTQFPSHSVIEKGQTVTLRCDPISGHDNLYWYRRVMGKEIKFLLHFVKESKQDESGMPNNRFLAERTGGTYSTLKVQPAELEDSGVYFCASSSDFSTDTQYFGPGTRLTVL.

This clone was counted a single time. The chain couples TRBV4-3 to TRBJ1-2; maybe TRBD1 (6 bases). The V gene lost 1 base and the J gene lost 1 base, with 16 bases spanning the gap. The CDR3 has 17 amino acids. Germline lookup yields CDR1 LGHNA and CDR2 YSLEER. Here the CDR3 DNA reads TGCGCCAGCAGCCAAGGGACTTTCAGGGGCCTTAACTATGGCTACACCTTC. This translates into CASSQGTFRGLNYGYTF.

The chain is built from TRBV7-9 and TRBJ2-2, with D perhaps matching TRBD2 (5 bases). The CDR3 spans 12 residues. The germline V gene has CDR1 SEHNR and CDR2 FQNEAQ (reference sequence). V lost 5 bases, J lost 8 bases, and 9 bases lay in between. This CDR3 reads CASSGSGGELFF. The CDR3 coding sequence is TGTGCCAGCAGCGGGAGCGGTGGGGAGCTGTTTTTT.

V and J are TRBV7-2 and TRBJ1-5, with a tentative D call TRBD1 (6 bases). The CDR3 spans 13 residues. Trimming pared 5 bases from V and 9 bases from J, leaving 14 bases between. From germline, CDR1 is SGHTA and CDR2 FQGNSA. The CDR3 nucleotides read TGTGCCAGCAGCCTCGATACAGGGTTGCCCCAGCATTTT. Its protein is CASSLDTGLPQHF.

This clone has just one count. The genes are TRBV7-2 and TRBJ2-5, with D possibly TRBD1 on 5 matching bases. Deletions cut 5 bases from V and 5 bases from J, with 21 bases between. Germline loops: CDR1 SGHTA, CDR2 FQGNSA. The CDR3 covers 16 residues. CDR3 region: CASSHRTPRKGETQYF. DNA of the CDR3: TGTGCCAGCAGCCATCGGACACCCAGAAAGGGGGAGACCCAGTACTTC.